The 18 T cell receptor beta chains below were found in one sample sequenced in a study of technical replicates of blood from several donors. Generated by immunoSEQ multiplex PCR, the TCRdb table keeps only in-frame clones and is missing some. Of roughly 100,000 clones listed, 95% are singletons. The sample comprised T cells isolated from PBMCs. The receptors shown here come from a human donor in good health.

The chain is built from TRBV14 and TRBJ2-7; a weak D match, TRBD2 (6 bases). Trimming removed 4 bases at V and 6 bases at J, with 16 bases between. CDR1 is SGHDN, CDR2 FVKESK, per germline. This CDR3 has 14 residues. CDR3 sequence: CASSLGLSGSEQYF. The CDR3 coding sequence is TGTGCCAGCAGCCTTGGACTTAGCGGCTCCGAGCAGTACTTC.

The table lists this clone with a count of one. V usage is TRBV6-1 and J usage is TRBJ2-3, with 8 bases identical to TRBD2. Germline V lookup: CDR1 MNHNS, CDR2 SASEGT. Trimming removed 8 bases from V and 5 bases from J; junction bases left unmatched: 9. This CDR3 comprises 14 residues. The CDR3 sequence: CASLKAGGVDTQYF. CDR3 bases: TGTGCCAGCTTAAAGGCGGGGGGCGTAGATACGCAGTATTTT.

The chain combines TRBV19 with TRBJ1-2; D call uncertain. The CDR3 covers 12 residues. Germline loops: CDR1 LNHDA, CDR2 SQIVND (reference sequence). V was clipped by 10 bases and J by 0 bases, with 9 bases between them. DNA for the CDR3: TGTGCCACCTCGGGAACTAACTATGGCTACACCTTC. This codes for CATSGTNYGYTF.

The CDR3 DNA reads TGTGCCAGCAGTTTGCGGCCCCGGGAGGGATCTGGGGCCAACGTCCTGACTTTC. It translates to CASSLRPREGSGANVLTF. The chain is built from TRBV27 and TRBJ2-6; TRBD2 matches at 8 bases. Germline V gives CDR1 MNHEY, CDR2 SMNVEV (reference sequence). V lost 3 bases to trimming and J lost 1 base; unmatched junction nucleotides: 8. This CDR3 is built from 18 residues. Supplemented by reference TRBV27 and TRBJ2-6, the full variable domain reads EAQVTQNPRYLITVTGKKLTVTCSQNMNHEYMSWYRQDPGLGLRQIYYSMNVEVTDKGDVPEGYKVSRKEKRNFPLILESPSPNQTSLYFCASSLRPREGSGANVLTFGAGSRLTVL.

In DNA form, the CDR3 reads TGTGCCAGCAGTTCAAACACTGAAGCTTTCTTT. Its protein is CASSSNTEAFF. The chain links TRBV27 to TRBJ1-1; D is uncertain. V was trimmed by 4 bases and J by 2 bases, leaving 2 bases between them. Germline V gene sequence: CDR1 MNHEY, CDR2 SMNVEV (reference sequence). There are 11 residues in the CDR3.

The chain joins TRBV11-2 to TRBJ1-4; D is ambiguous. Deletions cut 5 bases from V and 6 bases from J, with 16 bases between. The CDR3 runs 15 residues. The germline CDR1 and CDR2 sequences are SGHAT and FQNNGV. This chain's CDR3 is CASSPRQHLYEKLFF. The CDR3 DNA sequence: TGTGCCAGCAGCCCGAGACAACACTTATATGAAAAACTGTTTTTT.

The genes are TRBV19 and TRBJ1-5; 9 bases agree with TRBD1. The trim removed 8 bases at V and 0 bases at J, leaving 23 bases unmatched. The V gene's germline CDR1 is LNHDA and CDR2 SQIVND (reference sequence). CDR3 length equals 21 residues. In nucleotides, the CDR3 is TGTGCCAGTCGTGTGAAGGACAGGGGCCAAAGGGGGCATTATAGCAATCAGCCCCAGCATTTT. Residues: CASRVKDRGQRGHYSNQPQHF.

The genes are TRBV10-2 and TRBJ2-7; D ambiguous. The CDR3 sequence is 13 residues long. The germline V gene has CDR1 WSHSY and CDR2 SAAADI. Trimming took off 3 bases at V and 1 base at J, with 7 bases between the two ends. For the CDR3, the DNA is TGCGCCAGCAGTGATGTGTATTCCTACGAGCAGTACTTC. As protein: CASSDVYSYEQYF.

The V call is TRBV27, the J call TRBJ2-1; D perhaps matches TRBD1 (5 bases). This CDR3 region has 12 residues. CDR1 is MNHEY, CDR2 SMNVEV, per germline (reference sequence). V dropped 4 bases and J dropped 10 bases, with 11 bases sitting between them. For the CDR3, the DNA is TGTGCCAGCAGTTCCAGCCAGGGCGAGCAGTTCTTC. Encoded protein: CASSSSQGEQFF.

The gene calls are TRBV5-4 and TRBJ2-5; no clear D. CDR3 length equals 14 residues. Germline V gives CDR1 SGHNT, CDR2 YYREEE (reference sequence). The germline V and J ends were trimmed by 1 base and 5 bases, with 12 bases remaining between them. CDR3 amino acids: CASSLSRRRETQYF. CDR3 DNA: TGTGCCAGCAGCTTGAGTAGGAGACGGGAGACCCAGTACTTC.

A single count supports this clone. V and J are TRBV7-3 and TRBJ2-1, with a tentative D call TRBD1 (6 bases). Germline V gene sequence: CDR1 SGHTA, CDR2 FQGTGA. The CDR3 is made up of 13 amino acids. The V end was cut by 5 bases, the J end by 11 bases, with 16 bases between. This CDR3 reads CASSPPDRPKQFF. CDR3 DNA: TGTGCCAGCAGCCCCCCGGACAGACCCAAGCAGTTCTTC.

The chain joins TRBV5-5 to TRBJ1-2; D remains unclear. Germline-derived CDR1 and CDR2 are SGHKS and YYEKEE (reference sequence). CDR3 length: 14 amino acids. Trimming removed 0 bases at V and 3 bases at J, with 9 bases between. Written as DNA, the CDR3 is TGTGCCAGCAGCTTGGCGTCGGTGGACTATGGCTACACCTTC. Its protein is CASSLASVDYGYTF.

V and J are TRBV6-5 and TRBJ2-1; D uncertain. Germline V gene lookup returns CDR1 MNHEY and CDR2 SVGAGI. This CDR3 spans 13 amino acids. V was trimmed by 0 bases and J by 14 bases, leaving 14 bases between them. The CDR3 bases are TGTGCCAGCAGTTACTCGTTGTCCTATCGGGAGTTCTTC. Protein product: CASSYSLSYREFF.

The chain has TRBV29-1 and TRBJ1-1, with unresolved D. This CDR3 has 15 residues. The germline V and J ends were trimmed by 2 bases and 1 base, with 14 bases remaining between them. CDR1 and CDR2 from the germline V gene are SQVTM and ANQGSEA. The CDR3 coding sequence is TGCAGCGTTGAACGGGCGGGCCTGGGGAACACTGAAGCTTTCTTT. This encodes CSVERAGLGNTEAFF.

The chain combines TRBV18 with TRBJ2-7; 7 bases fit TRBD1. CDR3 length: 14 amino acids. Looked up from germline, CDR1 is KGHSH and CDR2 is LQKENI. J was trimmed by 2 bases and V by 4 bases; bases with no gene match: 5. The DNA for the CDR3 is TGTGCCAGCTCACTGAGGGACAGTGCCTACGAGCAGTACTTC. Amino acid sequence: CASSLRDSAYEQYF.

The chain couples TRBV28 to TRBJ2-2, with D perhaps matching TRBD1 (6 bases). Germline CDR1 is MDHEN and CDR2 is SYDVKM. V was pared by 2 bases and J by 5 bases, with 18 bases between. This CDR3 has 17 amino acids. The CDR3 region has the DNA TGTGCCAGCAGTTTAATGTCGACAGGCATATGGACCGGGGAGCTGTTTTTT. Its protein is CASSLMSTGIWTGELFF.

This clone has a handful of counts. The CDR3 region is CASSFYTEAFF. DNA of the CDR3: TGTGCCAGCAGCTTCTACACTGAAGCTTTCTTT. The chain links TRBV7-2 to TRBJ1-1; D unresolved. Per germline, CDR1 SGHTA and CDR2 FQGNSA. V lost 3 bases, J lost 3 bases, and 2 bases lay in between. The CDR3 length is 11 residues.

This sequence joins TRBV14 and TRBJ2-3; 9 bases map to TRBD2. The CDR3 contains 16 residues. CDR1 SGHDN and CDR2 FVKESK come from the germline V gene. Trimming cost V 5 bases and J 8 bases; bases outside gene matches: 14. The CDR3 nucleotides read TGTGCCAGCAGCTCAAGGCGGCGGGGGGGCTGGGGTACGCAGTATTTT. Translated: CASSSRRRGGWGTQYF.